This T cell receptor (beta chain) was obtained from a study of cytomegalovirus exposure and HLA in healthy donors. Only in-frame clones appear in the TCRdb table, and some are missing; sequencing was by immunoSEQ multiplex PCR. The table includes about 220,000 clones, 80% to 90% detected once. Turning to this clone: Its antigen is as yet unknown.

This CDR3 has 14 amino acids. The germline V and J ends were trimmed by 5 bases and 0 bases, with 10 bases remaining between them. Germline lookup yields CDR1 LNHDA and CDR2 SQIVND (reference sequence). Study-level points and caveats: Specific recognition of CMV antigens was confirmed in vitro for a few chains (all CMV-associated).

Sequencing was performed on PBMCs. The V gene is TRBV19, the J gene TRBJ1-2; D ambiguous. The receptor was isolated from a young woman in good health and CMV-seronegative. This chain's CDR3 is CASSSGTANYGYTF. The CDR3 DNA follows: TGTGCCAGTAGTTCAGGAACCGCTAACTATGGCTACACCTTC.